In its sample, the clone carrying this TCR beta chain was seen a few times. MiXCR was run by TCRdb on the RACE reads, yielding one entry per CDR3 protein. In the table there are tens of thousands of distinct CDR3 sequences, approximately 10% of which are singletons. The CDR3 covers 17 residues. Germline V CDR1 and CDR2: MNHEY, SVGEGT. The V and J ends lost 6 bases and 9 bases, in that order; junction bases with no gene match: 20. Time point reported: pre-sensitization, week 0. This sample's treatment: therapeutic diphenylcyclopropenone sensitization with weekly scalp DPC. Someone pulled total RNA out of unfractionated whole blood. The data are from a study of human T cells and chemical hapten exposure.

Sequencing used whole blood, obtained in connection with sensitization to the hapten diphenylcyclopropenone (DPC). The TCR comes from a young woman with alopecia areata. Some clones in this sample may be carry-over from other donors' samples. The chain is built from TRBV6-2 or TRBV6-3 and TRBJ2-4; 7 bases are shared with TRBD1. CDR3 DNA: TGTGCCAGCAGCTTCCATCCCACCGGGACAGAAATGGGCATTCAGTACTTC. It specifies CASSFHPTGTEMGIQYF.